The sequence of this TCR beta chain was determined in a study of blood T cells in healthy people across ages. To note about this clonotype: Its antigen remains unidentified.

Next came a second PCR, run for about 6 to 11 cycles, which used a sample-barcoded 5' primer along with a J-beta primer mix. Each cDNA molecule received a tag from a template-switch adaptor that had 12 random nucleotides. Each single sample gave us at least 2.5 million CDR3-containing paired-end reads. TCRdb recomputed calls from the 5' RACE reads with MiXCR, one row per CDR3 protein. In the table there are just under 750,000 distinct CDR3 sequences, approximately 21% of which are singletons. The CDR3 loop spans 19 amino acids. The ends lost 3 bases at V and 6 bases at J; junction bases unmatched: 12. Germline V CDR1 and CDR2: MNHEY, SMNVEV (reference sequence). General study findings and limits: PBMCs were not sorted, which prevented a conclusive comparison of naive versus antigen-experienced cells.

Each donor gave approximately 9.1 milliliters of peripheral blood. Sequencing used blood. This chain joins TRBV27 and TRBJ1-6; 12 nucleotides align to TRBD1. The TCR sequence derives from a man between 65 and 85 years old in good health. CDR3 coding DNA: TGTGCCAGCAGTTTCCTTCCGGGACAGGGGGCTTCACTTAATTCACCCCTCCACTTT. It translates to CASSFLPGQGASLNSPLHF.